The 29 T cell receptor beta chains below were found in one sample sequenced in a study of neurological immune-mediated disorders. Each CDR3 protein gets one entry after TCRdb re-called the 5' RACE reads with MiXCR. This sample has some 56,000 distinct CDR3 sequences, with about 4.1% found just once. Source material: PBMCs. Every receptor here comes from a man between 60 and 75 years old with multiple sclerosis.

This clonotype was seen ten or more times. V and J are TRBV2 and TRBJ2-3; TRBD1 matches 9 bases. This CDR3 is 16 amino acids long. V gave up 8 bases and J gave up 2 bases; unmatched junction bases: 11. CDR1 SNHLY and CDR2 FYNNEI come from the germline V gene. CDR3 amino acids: CASPDHRTGATDTQYF. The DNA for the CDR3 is TGTGCCAGCCCGGATCACCGGACAGGGGCCACAGATACGCAGTATTTT.

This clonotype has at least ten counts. DNA of the CDR3: TGTGCCAGCTCACCCCTGGGGGAAGCTTTCTTT. It yields the protein CASSPLGEAFF. The genes are TRBV18 and TRBJ1-1; no reliable D call. Germline CDR1 reads KGHSH; CDR2 reads LQKENI. Trimming shortened V by 3 bases and J by 8 bases, and 7 bases separated the two germline ends. This CDR3 has 11 residues.

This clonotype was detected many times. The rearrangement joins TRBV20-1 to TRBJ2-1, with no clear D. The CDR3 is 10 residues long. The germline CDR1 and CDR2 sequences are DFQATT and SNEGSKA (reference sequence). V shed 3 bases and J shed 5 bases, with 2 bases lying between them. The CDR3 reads CSARNNEQFF. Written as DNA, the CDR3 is TGCAGTGCTAGGAACAATGAGCAGTTCTTC.

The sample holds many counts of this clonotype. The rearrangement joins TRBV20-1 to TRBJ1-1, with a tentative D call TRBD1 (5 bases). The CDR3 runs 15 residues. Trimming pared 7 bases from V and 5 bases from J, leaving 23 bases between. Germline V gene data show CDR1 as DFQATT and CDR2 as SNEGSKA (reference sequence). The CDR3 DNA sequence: TGCAGTGTTCCGAAAACGAGGGGCGGGGATACTGAAGCTTTCTTT. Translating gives CSVPKTRGGDTEAFF.

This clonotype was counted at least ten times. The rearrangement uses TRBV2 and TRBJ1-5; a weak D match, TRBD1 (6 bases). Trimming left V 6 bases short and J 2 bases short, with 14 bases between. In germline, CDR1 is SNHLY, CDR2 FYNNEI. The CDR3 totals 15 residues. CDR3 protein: CASSLRRGGNQPQHF. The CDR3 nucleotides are TGTGCCAGCAGCCTACGCAGGGGAGGCAATCAGCCCCAGCATTTT.

CDR3 sequence: CASSLRGAKNIQYF. The DNA of the CDR3 is TGTGCCAGCAGCTTAAGGGGGGCCAAAAACATTCAGTACTTC. The chain has TRBV5-5 and TRBJ2-4; perhaps TRBD1 as D (6 bases). Trimming shortened V by 2 bases and J by 1 base, and 7 bases separated the two germline ends. This CDR3 region has 14 residues. Germline assignment: CDR1 SGHKS and CDR2 YYEKEE (reference sequence).

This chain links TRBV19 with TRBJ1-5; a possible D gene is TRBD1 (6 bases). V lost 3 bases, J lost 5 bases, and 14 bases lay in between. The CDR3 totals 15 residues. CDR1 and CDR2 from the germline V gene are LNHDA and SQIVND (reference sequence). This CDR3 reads CASSIPNGGHQPQHF. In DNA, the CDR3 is TGTGCCAGTAGTATCCCCAATGGGGGGCATCAGCCCCAGCATTTT.

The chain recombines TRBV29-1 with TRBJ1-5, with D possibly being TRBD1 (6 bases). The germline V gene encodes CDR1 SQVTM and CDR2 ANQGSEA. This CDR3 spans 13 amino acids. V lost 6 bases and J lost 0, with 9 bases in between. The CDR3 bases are TGCAGCGTCGGGGACATTAGCAATCAGCCCCAGCATTTT. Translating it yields CSVGDISNQPQHF.

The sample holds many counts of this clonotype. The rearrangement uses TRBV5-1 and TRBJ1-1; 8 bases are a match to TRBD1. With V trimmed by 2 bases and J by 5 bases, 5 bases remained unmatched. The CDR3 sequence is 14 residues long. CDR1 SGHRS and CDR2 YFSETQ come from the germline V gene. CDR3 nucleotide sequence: TGCGCCAGCAGCTTCGGGGACAGGTCGACTGAAGCTTTCTTT. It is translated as CASSFGDRSTEAFF.

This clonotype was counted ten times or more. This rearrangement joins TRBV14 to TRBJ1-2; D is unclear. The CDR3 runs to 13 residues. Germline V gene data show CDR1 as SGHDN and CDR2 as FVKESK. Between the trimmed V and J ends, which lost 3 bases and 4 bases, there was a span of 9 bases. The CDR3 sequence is CASSHVGSYGYTF. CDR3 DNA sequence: TGTGCCAGCAGCCACGTCGGGTCCTATGGCTACACCTTC.

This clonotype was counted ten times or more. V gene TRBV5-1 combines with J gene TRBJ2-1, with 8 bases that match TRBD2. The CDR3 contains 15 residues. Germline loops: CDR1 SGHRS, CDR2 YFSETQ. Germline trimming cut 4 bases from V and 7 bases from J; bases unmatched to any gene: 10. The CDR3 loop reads CASSPVAGKQNEQFF. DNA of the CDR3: TGCGCCAGCAGCCCAGTAGCGGGAAAACAAAATGAGCAGTTCTTC.

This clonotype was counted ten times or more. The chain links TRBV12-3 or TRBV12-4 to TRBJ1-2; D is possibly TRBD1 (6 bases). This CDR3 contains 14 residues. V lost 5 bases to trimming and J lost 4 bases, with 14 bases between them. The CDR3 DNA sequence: TGTGCCAGCAGTATTCGTCGGACAGCCTATGGCTACACCTTC. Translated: CASSIRRTAYGYTF.

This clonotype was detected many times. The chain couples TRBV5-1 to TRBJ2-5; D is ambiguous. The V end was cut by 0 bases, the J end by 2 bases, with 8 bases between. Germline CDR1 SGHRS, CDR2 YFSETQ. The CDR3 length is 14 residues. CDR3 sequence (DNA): TGCGCCAGCAGCTTGGTCGCATCACAAGAGACCCAGTACTTC. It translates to CASSLVASQETQYF.

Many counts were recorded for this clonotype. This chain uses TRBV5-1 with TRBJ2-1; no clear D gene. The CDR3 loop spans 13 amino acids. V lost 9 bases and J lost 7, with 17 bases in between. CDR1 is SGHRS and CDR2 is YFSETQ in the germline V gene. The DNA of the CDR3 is TGCGCCACCTCGCCAGCCACTGGGAATGAGCAGTTCTTC. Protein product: CATSPATGNEQFF.

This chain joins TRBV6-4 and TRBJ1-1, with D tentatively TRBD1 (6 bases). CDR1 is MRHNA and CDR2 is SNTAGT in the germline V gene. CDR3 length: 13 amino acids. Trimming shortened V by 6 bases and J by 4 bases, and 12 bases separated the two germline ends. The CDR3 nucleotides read TGTGCCAGCAGGGACAGTGACGGCACTGAAGCTTTCTTT. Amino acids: CASRDSDGTEAFF.

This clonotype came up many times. CDR3 in amino acids: CASSPGTSLFNEQFF. CDR3 DNA: TGTGCCAGCAGCCCGGGGACCAGCTTATTCAATGAGCAGTTCTTC. The chain couples TRBV5-4 to TRBJ2-1; D assignment may be TRBD1 or TRBD2 (5 bases each). Germline V gene lookup returns CDR1 SGHNT and CDR2 YYREEE (reference sequence). The V end lost 4 bases, the J end lost 6 bases, and 17 bases lay between the germline ends. The CDR3 length is 15 residues.

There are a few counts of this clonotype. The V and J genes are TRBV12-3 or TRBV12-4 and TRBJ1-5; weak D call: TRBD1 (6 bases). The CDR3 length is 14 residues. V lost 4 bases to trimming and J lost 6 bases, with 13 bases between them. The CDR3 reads CASSSHREGQPQHF. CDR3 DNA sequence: TGTGCCAGCAGTTCGCACAGGGAGGGTCAGCCCCAGCATTTT.

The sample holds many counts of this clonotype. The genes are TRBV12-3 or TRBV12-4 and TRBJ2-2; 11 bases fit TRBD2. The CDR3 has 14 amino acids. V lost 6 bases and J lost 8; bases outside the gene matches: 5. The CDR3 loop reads CASRAGLAEGELFF. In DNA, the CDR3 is TGTGCCAGCAGGGCGGGACTAGCGGAGGGGGAGCTGTTTTTT.

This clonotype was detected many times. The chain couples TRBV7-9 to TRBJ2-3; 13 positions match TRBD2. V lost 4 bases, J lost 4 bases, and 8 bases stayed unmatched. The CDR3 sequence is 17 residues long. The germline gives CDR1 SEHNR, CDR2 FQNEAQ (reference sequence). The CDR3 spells CASSSGTSGIMADTQYF. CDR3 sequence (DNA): TGTGCCAGCAGCTCAGGGACTAGCGGGATTATGGCAGATACGCAGTATTTT.

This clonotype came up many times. The CDR3 DNA reads TGCAGTGCTAGACGGCAGGGGCGAAGCACAGATACGCAGTATTTT. Translating it yields CSARRQGRSTDTQYF. The chain has TRBV20-1 and TRBJ2-3, with D possibly being TRBD1 (6 bases). This CDR3 contains 15 residues. CDR1 is DFQATT and CDR2 is SNEGSKA in the germline V gene (reference sequence). The germline V and J ends were trimmed by 2 bases and 0 bases, with 12 bases remaining between them.

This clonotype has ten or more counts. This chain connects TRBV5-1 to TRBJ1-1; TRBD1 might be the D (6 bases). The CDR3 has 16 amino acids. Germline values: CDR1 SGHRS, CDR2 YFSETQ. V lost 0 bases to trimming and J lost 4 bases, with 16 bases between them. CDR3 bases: TGCGCCAGCAGCTTGGAATTCAGGGGCGCGTCCACTGAAGCTTTCTTT. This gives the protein CASSLEFRGASTEAFF.

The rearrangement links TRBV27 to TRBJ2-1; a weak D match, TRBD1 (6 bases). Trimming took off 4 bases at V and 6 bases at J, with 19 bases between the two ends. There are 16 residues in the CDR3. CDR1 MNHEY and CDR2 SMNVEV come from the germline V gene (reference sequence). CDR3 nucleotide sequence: TGTGCCAGCAGTTCGACAGAGCTTCCAGGGGCCAATGAGCAGTTCTTC. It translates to CASSSTELPGANEQFF.

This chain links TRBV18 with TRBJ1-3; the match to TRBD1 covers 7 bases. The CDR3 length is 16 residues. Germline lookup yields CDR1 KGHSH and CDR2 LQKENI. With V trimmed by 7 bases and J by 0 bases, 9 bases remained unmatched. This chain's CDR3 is CASFTRQGGSGNTIYF. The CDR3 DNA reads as TGTGCCAGCTTCACCCGACAGGGCGGCTCTGGAAACACCATATATTTT.

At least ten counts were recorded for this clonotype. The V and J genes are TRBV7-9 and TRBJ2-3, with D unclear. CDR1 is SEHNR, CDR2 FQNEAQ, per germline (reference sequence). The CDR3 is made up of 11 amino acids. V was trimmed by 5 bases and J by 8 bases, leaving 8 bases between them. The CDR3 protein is CASSAKGTQYF. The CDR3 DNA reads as TGTGCCAGCAGCGCTAAGGGTACGCAGTATTTT.

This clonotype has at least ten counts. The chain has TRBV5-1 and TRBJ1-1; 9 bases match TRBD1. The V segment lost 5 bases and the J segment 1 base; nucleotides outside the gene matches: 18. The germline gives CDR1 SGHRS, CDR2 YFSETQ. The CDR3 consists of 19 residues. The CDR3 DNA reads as TGCGCCAGCAGTCGCTGGACAGGGGAGACCTTAAACTCGAACACTGAAGCTTTCTTT. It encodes CASSRWTGETLNSNTEAFF.

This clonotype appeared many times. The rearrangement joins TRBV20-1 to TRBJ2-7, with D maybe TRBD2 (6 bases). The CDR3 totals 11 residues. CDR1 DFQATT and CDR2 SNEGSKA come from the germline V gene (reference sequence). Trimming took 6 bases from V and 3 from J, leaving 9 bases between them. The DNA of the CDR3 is TGCAGTGCCCTGGGGGGCTACGAGCAGTACTTC. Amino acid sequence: CSALGGYEQYF.

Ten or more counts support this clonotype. The DNA for the CDR3 is TGTGCCAGCTCACCCAGTTCAGAGCAGTTCTTC. Protein sequence: CASSPSSEQFF. This chain links TRBV18 with TRBJ2-1; no clear D. The ends were cut back, 3 bases at V and 10 bases at J, with 7 bases in the middle. Per germline, CDR1 KGHSH and CDR2 LQKENI. This CDR3 comprises 11 residues.

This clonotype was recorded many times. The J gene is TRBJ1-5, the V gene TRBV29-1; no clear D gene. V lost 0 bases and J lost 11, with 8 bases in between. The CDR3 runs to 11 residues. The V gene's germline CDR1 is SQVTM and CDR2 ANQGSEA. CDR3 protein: CSVEENGTQHF. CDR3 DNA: TGCAGCGTTGAAGAAAACGGGACCCAGCATTTT.

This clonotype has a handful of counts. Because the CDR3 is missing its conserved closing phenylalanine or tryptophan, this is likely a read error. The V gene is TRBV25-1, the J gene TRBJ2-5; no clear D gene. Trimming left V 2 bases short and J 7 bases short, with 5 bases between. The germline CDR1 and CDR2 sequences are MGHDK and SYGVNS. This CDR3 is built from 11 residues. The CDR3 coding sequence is TGTGCCAGCAGTGAAGGACGGACCCAGTACAAC. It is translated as CASSEGRTQYN.